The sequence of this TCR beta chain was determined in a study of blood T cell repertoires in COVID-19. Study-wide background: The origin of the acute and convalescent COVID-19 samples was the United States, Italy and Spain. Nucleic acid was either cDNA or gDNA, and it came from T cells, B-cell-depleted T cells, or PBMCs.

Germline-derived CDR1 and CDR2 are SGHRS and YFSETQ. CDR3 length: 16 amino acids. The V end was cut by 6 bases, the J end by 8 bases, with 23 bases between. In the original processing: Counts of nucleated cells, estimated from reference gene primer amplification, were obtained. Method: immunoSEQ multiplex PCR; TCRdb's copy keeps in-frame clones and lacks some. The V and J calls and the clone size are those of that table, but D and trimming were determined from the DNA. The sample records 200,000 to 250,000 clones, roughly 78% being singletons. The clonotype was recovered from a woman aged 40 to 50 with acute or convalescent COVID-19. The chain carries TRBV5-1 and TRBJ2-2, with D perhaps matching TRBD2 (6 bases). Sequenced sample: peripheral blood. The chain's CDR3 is CASTSIVTRKRGELFF. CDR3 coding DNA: TGCGCCAGCACCTCTATTGTGACTAGAAAGAGGGGGGAGCTGTTTTTT.